The text below deals with one T cell receptor beta chain. Its specificity is not known. The CDR3 regions of TCR beta were amplified from RNA transcripts. The study used the HTBI primer set for a first-round RT-PCR of the TCR CDR3. TCRdb independently ran MiXCR on the multiplex PCR reads; one entry per CDR3 protein. The sample lists 400,000 to 500,000 distinct CDR3 sequences, 13% to 15% occurring once. The study defined stable Graves' hyperthyroidism as no ophthalmopathy progression within 18 months. Patients aged 18 to 65 with hyperthyroidism were newly diagnosed, with duration under 2 months. The data stem from a study of T cells in Graves' hyperthyroidism and ophthalmopathy. Trimming took 4 bases from V and 0 from J, leaving 7 bases between them. There are 15 residues in the CDR3. Germline CDR1 reads LNHDA; CDR2 reads SQIVND (reference sequence). Findings and caveats of the study: Among clonotypes expanded in thyroid above 0.001, most were also found in blood. Onset of ophthalmopathy came a median approximately 6.5 months after the model predicted it.

V is TRBV19 and J is TRBJ2-6, with D unresolved. This TCR was sampled from a young woman with Graves' hyperthyroidism. The specimen sequenced was blood. The CDR3 loop is CASSTRLSGANVLTF. In nucleotides, the CDR3 is TGTGCCAGTAGTACACGGCTCTCTGGGGCCAACGTCCTGACTTTC.